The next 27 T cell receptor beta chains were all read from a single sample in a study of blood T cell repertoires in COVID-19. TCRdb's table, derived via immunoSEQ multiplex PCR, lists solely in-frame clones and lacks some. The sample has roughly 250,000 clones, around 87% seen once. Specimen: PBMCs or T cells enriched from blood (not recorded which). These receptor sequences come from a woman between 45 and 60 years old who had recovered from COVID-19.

The CDR3 is CASRGSERGSTDTQYF. As DNA, the CDR3 is TGTGCCAGCAGAGGATCAGAGCGGGGGAGCACAGATACGCAGTATTTT. J is TRBJ2-3 and V is TRBV28, with 8 bases aligning to TRBD2. Germline V gene data show CDR1 as MDHEN and CDR2 as SYDVKM. V shed 6 bases and J 0 bases; nucleotides not matched to a gene: 8. The CDR3 covers 16 residues.

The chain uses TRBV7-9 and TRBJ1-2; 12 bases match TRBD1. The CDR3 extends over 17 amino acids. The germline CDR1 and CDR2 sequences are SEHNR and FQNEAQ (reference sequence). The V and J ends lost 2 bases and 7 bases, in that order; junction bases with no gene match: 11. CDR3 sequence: CASSLNRRGQGAGGYTF. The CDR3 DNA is TGTGCCAGCAGCTTAAACAGACGGGGACAGGGGGCCGGTGGCTACACCTTC. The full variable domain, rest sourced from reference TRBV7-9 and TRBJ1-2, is DTGVSQNPRHKITKRGQNVTFRCDPISEHNRLYWYRQTLGQGPEFLTYFQNEAQLEKSRLLSDRFSAERPKGSFSTLEIQRTEQGDSAMYLCASSLNRRGQGAGGYTFGSGTRLTVV.

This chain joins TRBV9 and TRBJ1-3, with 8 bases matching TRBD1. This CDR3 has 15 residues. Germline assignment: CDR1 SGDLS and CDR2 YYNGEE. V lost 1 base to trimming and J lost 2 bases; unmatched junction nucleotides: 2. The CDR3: CASSVRTGTGNTIYF. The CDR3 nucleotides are TGTGCCAGCAGCGTACGGACAGGGACTGGAAACACCATATATTTT.

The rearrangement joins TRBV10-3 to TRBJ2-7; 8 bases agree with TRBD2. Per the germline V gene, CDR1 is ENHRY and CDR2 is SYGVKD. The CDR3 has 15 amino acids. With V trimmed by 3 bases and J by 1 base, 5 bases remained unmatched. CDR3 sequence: CAISDTAGESYEQYF. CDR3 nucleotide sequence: TGTGCCATCAGTGACACAGCGGGAGAATCCTACGAGCAGTACTTC.

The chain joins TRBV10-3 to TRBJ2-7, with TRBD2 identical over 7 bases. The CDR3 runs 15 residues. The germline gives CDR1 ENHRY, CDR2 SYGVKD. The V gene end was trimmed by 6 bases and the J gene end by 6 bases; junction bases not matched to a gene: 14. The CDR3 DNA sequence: TGTGCCATCAGGGAGAGCAGCGGGAACAAGGGCGAGCAGTACTTC. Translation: CAIRESSGNKGEQYF.

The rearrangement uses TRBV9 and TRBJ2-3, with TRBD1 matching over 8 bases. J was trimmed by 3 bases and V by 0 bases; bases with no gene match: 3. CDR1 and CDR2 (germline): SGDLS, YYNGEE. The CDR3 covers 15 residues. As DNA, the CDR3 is TGTGCCAGCAGCGTAGGGGACAGGTCGACAGATACGCAGTATTTT. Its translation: CASSVGDRSTDTQYF.

The DNA of the CDR3 is TGTGCCAGCAGTCCCCAACGACAGAGTGGCGTCACCGGGGAGCTGTTTTTT. It encodes CASSPQRQSGVTGELFF. This chain joins TRBV6-6 and TRBJ2-2, with a possible D match to TRBD1 (5 bases). CDR1 and CDR2 from the germline V gene are MNHNY and SVGAGI (reference sequence). Trimming cost V 5 bases and J 4 bases, with 20 bases left between them. This CDR3 is 17 amino acids long.

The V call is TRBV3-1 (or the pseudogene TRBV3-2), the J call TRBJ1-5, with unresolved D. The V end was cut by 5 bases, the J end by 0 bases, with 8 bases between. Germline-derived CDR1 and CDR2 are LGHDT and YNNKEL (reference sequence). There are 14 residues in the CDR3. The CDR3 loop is CASSYGNSNQPQHF. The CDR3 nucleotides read TGTGCCAGCAGCTACGGGAATAGCAATCAGCCCCAGCATTTT.

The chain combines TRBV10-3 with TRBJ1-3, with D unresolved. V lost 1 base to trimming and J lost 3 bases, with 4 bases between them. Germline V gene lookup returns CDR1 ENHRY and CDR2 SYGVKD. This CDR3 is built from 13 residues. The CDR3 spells CAISEFSGNTIYF. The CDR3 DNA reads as TGTGCCATCAGTGAGTTCAGTGGAAACACCATATATTTT.

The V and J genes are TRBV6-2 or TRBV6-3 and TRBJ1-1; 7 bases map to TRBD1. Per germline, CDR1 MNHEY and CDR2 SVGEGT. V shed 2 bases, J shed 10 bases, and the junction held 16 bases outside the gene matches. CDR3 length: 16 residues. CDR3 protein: CASSYPGGGKGVVAFF. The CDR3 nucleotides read TGTGCCAGCAGTTACCCCGGAGGGGGCAAGGGGGTAGTAGCTTTCTTT.

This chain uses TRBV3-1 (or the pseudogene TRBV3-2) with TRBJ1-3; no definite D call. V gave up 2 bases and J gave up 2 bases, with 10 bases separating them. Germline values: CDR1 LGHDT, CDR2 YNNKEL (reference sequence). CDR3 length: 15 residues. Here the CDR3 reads CASSQPAGAGNTIYF. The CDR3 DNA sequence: TGTGCCAGCAGCCAACCCGCAGGTGCTGGAAACACCATATATTTT.

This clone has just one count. CDR3 sequence reads: CASSQQGNSPLHF. The DNA of the CDR3 is TGTGCCAGCAGCCAACAGGGGAATTCACCCCTCCACTTT. V usage is TRBV3-1 (or the pseudogene TRBV3-2) and J usage is TRBJ1-6, with D tentatively TRBD1 (6 bases). V was cut by 2 bases and J by 7 bases, with 6 bases left in between. This CDR3 has 13 amino acids. Germline CDR1 and CDR2: LGHDT and YNNKEL (reference sequence).

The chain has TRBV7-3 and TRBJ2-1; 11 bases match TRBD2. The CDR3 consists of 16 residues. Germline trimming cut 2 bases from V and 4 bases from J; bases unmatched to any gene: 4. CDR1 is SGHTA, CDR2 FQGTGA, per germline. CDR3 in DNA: TGTGCCAGCAGCTTAGAAGGGACTAGCGGTTACAATGAGCAGTTCTTC. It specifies CASSLEGTSGYNEQFF.

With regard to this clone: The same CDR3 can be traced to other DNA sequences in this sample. The CDR3 loop reads CASRPRTSATGELFF. The CDR3 DNA reads as TGTGCCAGCAGGCCTAGGACTAGCGCAACCGGGGAGCTGTTTTTT. The V gene is TRBV7-2, the J gene TRBJ2-2; 9 bases are shared with TRBD2. The CDR3 contains 15 residues. The V gene end was trimmed by 6 bases and the J gene end by 5 bases; junction bases not matched to a gene: 7. Looked up from germline, CDR1 is SGHTA and CDR2 is FQGNSA.

The CDR3 here is CASSSYTGARFF. The CDR3 nucleotides read TGTGCCAGCAGCTCCTACACAGGGGCTAGGTTCTTC. V gene TRBV5-4 combines with J gene TRBJ2-1, with 7 bases aligning to TRBD1. Looked up from germline, CDR1 is SGHNT and CDR2 is YYREEE (reference sequence). This CDR3 comprises 12 residues. The J segment lost 15 bases and the V segment lost 3 bases, leaving 9 bases of the junction unmatched.

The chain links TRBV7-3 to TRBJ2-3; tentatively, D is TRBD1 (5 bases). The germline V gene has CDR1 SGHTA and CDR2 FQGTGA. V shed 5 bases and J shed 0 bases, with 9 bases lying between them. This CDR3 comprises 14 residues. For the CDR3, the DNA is TGTGCCAGCAGCCCCTCAGGGAGCACAGATACGCAGTATTTT. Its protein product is CASSPSGSTDTQYF.

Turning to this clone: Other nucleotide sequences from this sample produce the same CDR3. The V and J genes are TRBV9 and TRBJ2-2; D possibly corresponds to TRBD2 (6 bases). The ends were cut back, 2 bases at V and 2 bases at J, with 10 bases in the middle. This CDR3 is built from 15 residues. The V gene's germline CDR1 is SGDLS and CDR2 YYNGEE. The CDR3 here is CASSVSGANTGELFF. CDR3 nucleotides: TGTGCCAGCAGCGTTAGCGGAGCTAACACCGGGGAGCTGTTTTTT.

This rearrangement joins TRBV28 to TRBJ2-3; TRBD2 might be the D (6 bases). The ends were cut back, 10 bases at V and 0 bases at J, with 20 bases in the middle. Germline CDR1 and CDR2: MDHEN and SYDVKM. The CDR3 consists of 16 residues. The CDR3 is CATRNRGRTSTDTQYF. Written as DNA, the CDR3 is TGTGCCACCAGGAATCGGGGGAGGACTAGCACAGATACGCAGTATTTT.

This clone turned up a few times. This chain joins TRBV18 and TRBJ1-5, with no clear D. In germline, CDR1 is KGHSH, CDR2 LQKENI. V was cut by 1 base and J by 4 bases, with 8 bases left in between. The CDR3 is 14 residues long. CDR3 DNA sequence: TGTGCCAGCTCACCACTGAGGGCGAATCAGCCCCAGCATTTT. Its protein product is CASSPLRANQPQHF.

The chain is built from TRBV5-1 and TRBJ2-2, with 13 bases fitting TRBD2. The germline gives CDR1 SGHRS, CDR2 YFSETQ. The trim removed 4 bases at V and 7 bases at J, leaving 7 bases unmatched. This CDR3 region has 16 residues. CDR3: CASSPTSGRAHGELFF. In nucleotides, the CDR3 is TGCGCCAGCAGCCCTACTAGCGGGAGGGCCCACGGGGAGCTGTTTTTT. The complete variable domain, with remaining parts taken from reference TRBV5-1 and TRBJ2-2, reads KAGVTQTPRYLIKTRGQQVTLSCSPISGHRSVSWYQQTPGQGLQFLFEYFSETQRNKGNFPGRFSGRQFSNSRSEMNVSTLELGDSALYLCASSPTSGRAHGELFFGEGSRLTVL.

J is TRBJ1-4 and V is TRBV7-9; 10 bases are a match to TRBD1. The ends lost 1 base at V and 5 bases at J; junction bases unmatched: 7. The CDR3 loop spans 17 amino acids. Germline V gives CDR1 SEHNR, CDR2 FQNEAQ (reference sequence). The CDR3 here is CASSLGSPGQGNEKLFF. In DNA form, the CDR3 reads TGTGCCAGCAGCTTAGGTTCCCCGGGACAGGGGAATGAAAAACTGTTTTTT.

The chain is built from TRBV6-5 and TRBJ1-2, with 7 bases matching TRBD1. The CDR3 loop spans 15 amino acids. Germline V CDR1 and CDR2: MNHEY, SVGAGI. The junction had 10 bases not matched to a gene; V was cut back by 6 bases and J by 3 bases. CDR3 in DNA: TGTGCCAGCAGGTACCGGGACAGCATGCACTATGGCTACACCTTC. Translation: CASRYRDSMHYGYTF.

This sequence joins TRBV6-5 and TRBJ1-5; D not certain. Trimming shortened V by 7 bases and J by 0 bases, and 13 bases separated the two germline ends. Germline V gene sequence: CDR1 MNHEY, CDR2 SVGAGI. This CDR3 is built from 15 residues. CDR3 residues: CASIETQNSNQPQHF. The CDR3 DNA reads TGTGCCAGCATAGAAACCCAAAATAGCAATCAGCCCCAGCATTTT.

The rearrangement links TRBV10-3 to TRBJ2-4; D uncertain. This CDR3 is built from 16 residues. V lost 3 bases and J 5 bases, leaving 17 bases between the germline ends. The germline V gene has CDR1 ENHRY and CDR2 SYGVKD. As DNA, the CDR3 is TGTGCCATCAGTGAAAGGAACAGCCCTTTGGAAAACATTCAGTACTTC. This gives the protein CAISERNSPLENIQYF.

The CDR3 nucleotides are TGTGCCAGCAGCCCCCAGGGGGACACCGGGGAGCTGTTTTTT. This translates into CASSPQGDTGELFF. This chain uses TRBV28 with TRBJ2-2, with TRBD1 identical over 7 bases. V shed 6 bases, J shed 3 bases, and the junction held 4 bases outside the gene matches. This CDR3 region has 14 residues. Germline V CDR1 and CDR2: MDHEN, SYDVKM.

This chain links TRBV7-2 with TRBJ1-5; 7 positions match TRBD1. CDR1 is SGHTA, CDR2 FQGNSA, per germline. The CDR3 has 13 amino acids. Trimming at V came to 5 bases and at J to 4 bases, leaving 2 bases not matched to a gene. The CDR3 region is CASSADRNQPQHF. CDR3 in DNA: TGTGCCAGCAGCGCGGACAGGAATCAGCCCCAGCATTTT.

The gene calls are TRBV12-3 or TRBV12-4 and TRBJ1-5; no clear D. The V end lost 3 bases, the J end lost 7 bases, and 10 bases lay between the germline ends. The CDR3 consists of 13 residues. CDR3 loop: CASSFARGQPQHF. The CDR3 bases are TGTGCCAGCAGTTTCGCTCGAGGCCAGCCCCAGCATTTT.